This T cell receptor (beta chain) was captured by sequencing in a study of blood T cell repertoires in COVID-19. Study-level information: Material from acute and convalescent COVID-19 was sourced from the United States, Italy and Spain.

Trimming pared 6 bases from V and 5 bases from J, leaving 22 bases between. Germline V CDR1 and CDR2: MNHEY, SMNVEV (reference sequence). The CDR3 length is 16 residues. As originally analysed: Using reference gene primer amplification, nucleated cell counts were estimated. The table came from immunoSEQ multiplex PCR; TCRdb's copy has only in-frame clones and leaves some out. V, J and clone size derive from that table, while D and trimming were established from the DNA sequence. This sample has about 75,000 clones; 88% occur once, and the top ten carry 8.5% to 9.5%. Sequences were obtained from peripheral blood. The chain carries TRBV27 and TRBJ1-1; a possible D gene is TRBD1 (5 bases). The clonotype originates from a human donor in a cohort sampled during active COVID-19. The CDR3 region is CASSSNPRERMTEAFF. CDR3 nucleotides: TGTGCCAGCAGCTCAAATCCCAGGGAAAGGATGACTGAAGCTTTCTTT.